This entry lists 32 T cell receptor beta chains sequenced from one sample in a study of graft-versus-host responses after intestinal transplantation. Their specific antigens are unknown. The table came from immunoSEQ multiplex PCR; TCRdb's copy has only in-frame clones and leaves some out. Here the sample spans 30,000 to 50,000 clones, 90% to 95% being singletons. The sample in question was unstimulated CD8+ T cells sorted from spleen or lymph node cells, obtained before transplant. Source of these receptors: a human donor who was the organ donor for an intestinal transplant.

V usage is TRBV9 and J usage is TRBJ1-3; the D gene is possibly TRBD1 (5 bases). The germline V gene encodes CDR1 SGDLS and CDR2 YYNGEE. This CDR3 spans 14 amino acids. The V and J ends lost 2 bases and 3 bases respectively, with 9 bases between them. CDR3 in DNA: TGTGCCAGCAGCGTGGGGGATGATGGAAACACCATATATTTT. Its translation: CASSVGDDGNTIYF. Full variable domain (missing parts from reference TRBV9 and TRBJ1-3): DSGVTQTPKHLITATGQRVTLRCSPRSGDLSVYWYQQSLDQGLQFLIQYYNGEERAKGNILERFSAQQFPDLHSELNLSSLELGDSALYFCASSVGDDGNTIYFGEGSWLTVV.

The CDR3: CASSLSNTGELFF. The CDR3 DNA follows: TGTGCCAGCAGCTTATCGAACACCGGGGAGCTGTTTTTT. V and J are TRBV11-3 and TRBJ2-2; no reliable D call. The CDR3 is made up of 13 amino acids. CDR1 SGHNT and CDR2 YENEEA come from the germline V gene. Trimming took off 2 bases at V and 0 bases at J, with 1 base between the two ends.

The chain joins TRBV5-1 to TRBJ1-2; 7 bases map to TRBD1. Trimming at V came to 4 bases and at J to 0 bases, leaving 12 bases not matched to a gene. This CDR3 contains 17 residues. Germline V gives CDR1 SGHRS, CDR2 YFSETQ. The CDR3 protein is CASSPTGWDRPNYGYTF. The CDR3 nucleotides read TGCGCCAGCAGCCCAACCGGCTGGGACAGACCTAACTATGGCTACACCTTC.

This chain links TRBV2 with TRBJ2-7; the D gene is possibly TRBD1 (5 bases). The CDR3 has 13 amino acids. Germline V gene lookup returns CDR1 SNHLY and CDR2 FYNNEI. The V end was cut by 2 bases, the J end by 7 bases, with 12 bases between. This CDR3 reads CASSELGAWEQYF. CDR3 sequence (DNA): TGTGCCAGCAGTGAATTAGGGGCCTGGGAGCAGTACTTC. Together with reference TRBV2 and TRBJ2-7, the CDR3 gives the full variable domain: EPEVTQTPSHQVTQMGQEVILRCVPISNHLYFYWYRQILGQKVEFLVSFYNNEISEKSEIFDDQFSVERPDGSNFTLKIRSTKLEDSAMYFCASSELGAWEQYFGPGTRLTVT.

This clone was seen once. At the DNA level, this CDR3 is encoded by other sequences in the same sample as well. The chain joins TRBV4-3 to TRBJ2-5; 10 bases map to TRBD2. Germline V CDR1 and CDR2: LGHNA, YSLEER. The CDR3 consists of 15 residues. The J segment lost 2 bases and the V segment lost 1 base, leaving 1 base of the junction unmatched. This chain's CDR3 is CASSQGTSGQETQYF. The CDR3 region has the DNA TGCGCCAGCAGCCAAGGGACTAGCGGACAAGAGACCCAGTACTTC.

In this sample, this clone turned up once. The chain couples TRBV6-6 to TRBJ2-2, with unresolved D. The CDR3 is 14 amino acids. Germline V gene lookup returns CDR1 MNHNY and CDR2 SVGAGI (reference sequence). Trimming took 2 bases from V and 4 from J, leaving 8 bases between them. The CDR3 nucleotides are TGTGCCAGCAGTTACGCAGACTCCACCGGGGAGCTGTTTTTT. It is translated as CASSYADSTGELFF.

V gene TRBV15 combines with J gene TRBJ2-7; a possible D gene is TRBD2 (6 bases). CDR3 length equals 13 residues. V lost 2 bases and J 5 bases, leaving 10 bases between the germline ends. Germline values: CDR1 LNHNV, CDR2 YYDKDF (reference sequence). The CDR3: CATSRTLADEQYF. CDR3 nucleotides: TGTGCCACCAGCAGAACACTAGCAGACGAGCAGTACTTC.

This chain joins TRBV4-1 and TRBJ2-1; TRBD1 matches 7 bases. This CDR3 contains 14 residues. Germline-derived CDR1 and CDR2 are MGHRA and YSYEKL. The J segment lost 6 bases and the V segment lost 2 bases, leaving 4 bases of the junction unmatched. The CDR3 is CASSQPRQGNEQFF. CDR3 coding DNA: TGCGCCAGCAGCCAACCCCGACAGGGCAATGAGCAGTTCTTC.

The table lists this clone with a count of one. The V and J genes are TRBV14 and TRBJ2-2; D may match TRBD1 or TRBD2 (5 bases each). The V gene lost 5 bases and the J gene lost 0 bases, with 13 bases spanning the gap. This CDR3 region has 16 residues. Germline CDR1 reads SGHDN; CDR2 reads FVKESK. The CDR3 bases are TGTGCCAGCAGCTTGGACTTGGGACCGAACACCGGGGAGCTGTTTTTT. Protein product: CASSLDLGPNTGELFF.

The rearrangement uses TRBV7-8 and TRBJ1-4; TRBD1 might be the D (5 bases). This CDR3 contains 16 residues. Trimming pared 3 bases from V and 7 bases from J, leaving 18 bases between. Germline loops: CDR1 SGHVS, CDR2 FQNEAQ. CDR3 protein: CASSFPLRGEGEKLFF. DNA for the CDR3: TGTGCCAGCAGCTTCCCCCTTCGGGGGGAAGGTGAAAAACTGTTTTTT.

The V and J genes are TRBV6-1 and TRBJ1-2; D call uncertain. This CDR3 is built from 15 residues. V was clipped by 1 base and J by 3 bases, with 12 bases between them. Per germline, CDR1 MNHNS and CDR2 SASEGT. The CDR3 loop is CASSEDMSTHYGYTF. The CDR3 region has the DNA TGTGCCAGCAGTGAAGATATGTCGACCCACTATGGCTACACCTTC.

CDR3 sequence (DNA): TGTGCCTGGAGTCACACAGGGGACACTGAAGCTTTCTTT. Translated, it gives CAWSHTGDTEAFF. This chain links TRBV30 with TRBJ1-1; TRBD1 aligns across 7 bases. V dropped 2 bases and J dropped 3; count of bases not matched to a gene: 3. Germline V lookup: CDR1 GTSNPN, CDR2 SVGIG (reference sequence). The CDR3 loop spans 13 amino acids.

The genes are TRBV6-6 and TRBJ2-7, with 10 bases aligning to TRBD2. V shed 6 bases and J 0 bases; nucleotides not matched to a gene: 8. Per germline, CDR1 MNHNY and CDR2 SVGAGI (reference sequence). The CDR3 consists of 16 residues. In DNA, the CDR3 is TGTGCCAGCAGCTACCGTAGCGGGGGGAGCTCCTACGAGCAGTACTTC. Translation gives CASSYRSGGSSYEQYF.

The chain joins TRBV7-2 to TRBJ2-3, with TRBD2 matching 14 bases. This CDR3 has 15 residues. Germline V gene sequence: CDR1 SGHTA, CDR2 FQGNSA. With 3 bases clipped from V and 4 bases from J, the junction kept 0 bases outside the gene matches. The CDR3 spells CASSLTSGGADTQYF. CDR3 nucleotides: TGTGCCAGCAGCTTGACTAGCGGGGGGGCAGATACGCAGTATTTT. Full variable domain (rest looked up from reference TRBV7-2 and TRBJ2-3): GAGVSQSPSNKVTEKGKDVELRCDPISGHTALYWYRQSLGQGLEFLIYFQGNSAPDKSGLPSDRFSAERTGGSVSTLTIQRTQQEDSAVYLCASSLTSGGADTQYFGPGTRLTVL.

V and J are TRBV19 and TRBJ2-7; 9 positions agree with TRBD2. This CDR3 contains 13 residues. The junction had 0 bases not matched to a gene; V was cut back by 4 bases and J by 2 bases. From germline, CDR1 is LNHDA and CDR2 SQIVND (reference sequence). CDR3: CASSTSGAYEQYF. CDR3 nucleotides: TGTGCCAGTAGTACTAGCGGGGCCTACGAGCAGTACTTC.

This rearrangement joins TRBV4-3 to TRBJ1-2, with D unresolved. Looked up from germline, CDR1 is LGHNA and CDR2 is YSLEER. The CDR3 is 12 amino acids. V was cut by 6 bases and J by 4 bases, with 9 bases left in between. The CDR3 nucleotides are TGCGCCAGCAGGGACGGCCTCTATGGCTACACCTTC. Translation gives CASRDGLYGYTF.

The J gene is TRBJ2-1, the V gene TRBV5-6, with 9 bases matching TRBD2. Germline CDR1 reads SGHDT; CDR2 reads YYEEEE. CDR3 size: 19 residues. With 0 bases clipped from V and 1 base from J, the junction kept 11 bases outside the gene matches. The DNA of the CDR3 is TGTGCCAGCAGCTTGGTCTTAGCGGGGGAGGCCCGTTCCTACAATGAGCAGTTCTTC. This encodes CASSLVLAGEARSYNEQFF.

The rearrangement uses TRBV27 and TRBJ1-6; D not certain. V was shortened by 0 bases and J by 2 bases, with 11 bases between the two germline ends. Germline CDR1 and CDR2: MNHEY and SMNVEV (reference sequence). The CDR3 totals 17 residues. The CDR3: CASSLSPGVPYNSPLHF. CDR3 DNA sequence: TGTGCCAGCAGTTTATCACCAGGAGTGCCCTATAATTCACCCCTCCACTTT.

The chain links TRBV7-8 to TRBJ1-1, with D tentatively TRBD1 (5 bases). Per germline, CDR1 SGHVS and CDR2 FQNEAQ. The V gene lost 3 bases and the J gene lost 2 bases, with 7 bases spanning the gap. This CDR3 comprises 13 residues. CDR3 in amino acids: CASSFGGNTEAFF. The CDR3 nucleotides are TGTGCCAGCAGCTTCGGGGGAAACACTGAAGCTTTCTTT.

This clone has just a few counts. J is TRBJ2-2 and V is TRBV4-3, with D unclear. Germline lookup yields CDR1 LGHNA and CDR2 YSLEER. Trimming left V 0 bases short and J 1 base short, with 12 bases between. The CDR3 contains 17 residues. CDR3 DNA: TGCGCCAGCAGCCAAGAAGATCGGACGGGGAACACCGGGGAGCTGTTTTTT. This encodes CASSQEDRTGNTGELFF.

CDR3: CRPWVTDTQYF. The DNA for the CDR3 is TGCAGGCCGTGGGTCACAGATACGCAGTATTTT. The chain uses TRBV20-1 and TRBJ2-3; D gene uncertain. This CDR3 has 11 amino acids. Germline V CDR1 and CDR2: DFQATT, SNEGSKA (reference sequence).

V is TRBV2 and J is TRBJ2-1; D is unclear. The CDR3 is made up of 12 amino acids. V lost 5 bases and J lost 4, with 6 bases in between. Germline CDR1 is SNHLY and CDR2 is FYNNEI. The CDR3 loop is CASSIVYNEQFF. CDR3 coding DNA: TGTGCCAGCAGTATCGTTTACAATGAGCAGTTCTTC.

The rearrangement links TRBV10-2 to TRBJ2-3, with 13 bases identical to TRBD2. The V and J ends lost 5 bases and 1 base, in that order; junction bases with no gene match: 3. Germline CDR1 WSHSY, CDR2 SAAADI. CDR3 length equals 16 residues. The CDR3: CASSTGLAGGTDTQYF. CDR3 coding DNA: TGCGCCAGCAGTACCGGACTAGCGGGGGGCACAGATACGCAGTATTTT.

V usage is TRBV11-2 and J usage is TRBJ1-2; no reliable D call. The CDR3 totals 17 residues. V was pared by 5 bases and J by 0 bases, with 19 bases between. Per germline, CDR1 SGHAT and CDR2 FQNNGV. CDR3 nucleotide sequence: TGTGCCAGCAGCCACGGGTGGACGCAGCTCGCTAACTATGGCTACACCTTC. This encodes CASSHGWTQLANYGYTF.

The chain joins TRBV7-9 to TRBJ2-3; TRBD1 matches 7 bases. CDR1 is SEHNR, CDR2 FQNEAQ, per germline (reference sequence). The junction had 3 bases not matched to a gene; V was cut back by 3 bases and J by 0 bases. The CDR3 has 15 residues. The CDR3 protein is CASSLGDSSTDTQYF. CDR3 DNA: TGTGCCAGCAGCTTGGGGGACAGTAGCACAGATACGCAGTATTTT.

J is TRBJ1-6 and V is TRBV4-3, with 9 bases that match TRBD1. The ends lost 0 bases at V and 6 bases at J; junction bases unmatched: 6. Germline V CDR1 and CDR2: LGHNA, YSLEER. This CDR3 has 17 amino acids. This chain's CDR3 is CASSQDLGQGFNSPLHF. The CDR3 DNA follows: TGCGCCAGCAGCCAAGATCTTGGACAGGGGTTTAATTCACCCCTCCACTTT.

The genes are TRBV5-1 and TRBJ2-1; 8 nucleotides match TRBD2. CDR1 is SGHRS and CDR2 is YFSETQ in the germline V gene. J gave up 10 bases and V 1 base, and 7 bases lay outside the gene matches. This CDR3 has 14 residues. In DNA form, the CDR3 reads TGCGCCAGCAGCTTGAGTCGGGGGGGCTGGGAGCAGTTCTTC. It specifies CASSLSRGGWEQFF.

CDR3 coding DNA: TGTGCCAGCAGCCAAGAGTCGACAGAGCTGGGCACTGAAGCTTTCTTT. Its translation: CASSQESTELGTEAFF. This chain joins TRBV4-2 and TRBJ1-1; TRBD1 is a possible D gene (5 bases). Germline lookup yields CDR1 LGHNA and CDR2 YNFKEQ. The CDR3 extends over 16 amino acids. Trimming took 0 bases from V and 4 from J, leaving 15 bases between them.

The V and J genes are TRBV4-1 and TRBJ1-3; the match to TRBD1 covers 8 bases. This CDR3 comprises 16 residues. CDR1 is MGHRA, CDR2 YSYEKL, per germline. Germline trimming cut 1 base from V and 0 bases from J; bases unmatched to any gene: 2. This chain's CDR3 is CASSQATGGSGNTIYF. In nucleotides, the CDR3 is TGCGCCAGCAGCCAAGCAACAGGGGGCTCTGGAAACACCATATATTTT.

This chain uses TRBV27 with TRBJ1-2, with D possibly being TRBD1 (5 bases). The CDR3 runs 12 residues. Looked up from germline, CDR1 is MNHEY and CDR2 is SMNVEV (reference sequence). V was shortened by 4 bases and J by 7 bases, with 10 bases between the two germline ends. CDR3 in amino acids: CASSSGGPGYTF. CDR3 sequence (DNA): TGTGCCAGCAGTTCCGGGGGTCCTGGCTACACCTTC.

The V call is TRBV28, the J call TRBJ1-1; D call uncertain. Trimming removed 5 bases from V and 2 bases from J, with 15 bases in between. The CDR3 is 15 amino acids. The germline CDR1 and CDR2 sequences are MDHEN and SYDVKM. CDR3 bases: TGTGCCAGCAGTACATTCGACACGGGTAACACTGAAGCTTTCTTT. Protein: CASSTFDTGNTEAFF.

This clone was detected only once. CDR3 nucleotide sequence: TGCGCCAGCAGCCAAACCGGGACACTCCAAACAAATTCACCCCTCCACTTT. Protein: CASSQTGTLQTNSPLHF. This chain uses TRBV4-1 with TRBJ1-6, with D possibly TRBD1 on 6 matching bases. CDR1 is MGHRA and CDR2 is YSYEKL in the germline V gene. The CDR3 totals 17 residues. V lost 2 bases to trimming and J lost 7 bases, with 18 bases between them.